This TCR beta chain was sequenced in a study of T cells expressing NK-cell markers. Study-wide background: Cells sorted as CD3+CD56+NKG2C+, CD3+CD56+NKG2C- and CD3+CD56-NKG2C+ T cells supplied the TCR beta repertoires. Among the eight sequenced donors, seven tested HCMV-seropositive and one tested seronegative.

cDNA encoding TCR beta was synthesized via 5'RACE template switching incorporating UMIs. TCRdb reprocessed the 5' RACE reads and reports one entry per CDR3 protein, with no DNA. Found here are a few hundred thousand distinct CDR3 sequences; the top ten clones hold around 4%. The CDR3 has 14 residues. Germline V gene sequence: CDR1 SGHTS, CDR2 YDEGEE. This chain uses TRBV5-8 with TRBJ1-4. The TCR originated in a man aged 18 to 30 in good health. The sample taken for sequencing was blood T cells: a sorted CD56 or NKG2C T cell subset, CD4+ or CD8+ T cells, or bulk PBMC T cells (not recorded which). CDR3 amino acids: CASSPQRAREKLFF.